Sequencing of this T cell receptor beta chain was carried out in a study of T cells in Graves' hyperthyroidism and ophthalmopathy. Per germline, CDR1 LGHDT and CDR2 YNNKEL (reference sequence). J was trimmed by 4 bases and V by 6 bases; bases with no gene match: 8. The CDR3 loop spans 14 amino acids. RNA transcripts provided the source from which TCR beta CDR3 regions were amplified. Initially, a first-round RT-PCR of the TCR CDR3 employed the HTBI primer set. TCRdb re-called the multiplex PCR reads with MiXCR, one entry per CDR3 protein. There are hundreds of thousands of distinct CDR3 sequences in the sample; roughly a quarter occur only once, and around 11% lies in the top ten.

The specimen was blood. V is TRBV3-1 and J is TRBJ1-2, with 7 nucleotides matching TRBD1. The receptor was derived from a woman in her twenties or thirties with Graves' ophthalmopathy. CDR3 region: CASRRQGETYGYTF. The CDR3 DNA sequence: TGTGCCAGCAGGCGACAGGGCGAAACCTATGGCTACACCTTC.